This TCR beta chain was captured in a study of blood T cell repertoires in COVID-19. Across the study: Sites across the United States, Italy and Spain contributed samples from acute and convalescent COVID-19. In each case, the material was cDNA or gDNA derived from T cells, B-cell-depleted T cells, or PBMCs.

Authors' data handling: Nucleated cell counts were estimated from reference gene primer amplification. Some clones are missing from TCRdb's copy, which holds only in-frame ones; the method was immunoSEQ multiplex PCR. V and J calls and clone size are as listed in that table; D and trimming were resolved from the DNA. In the table there are about 110,000 clones, around nine tenths of which are singletons. The length of the CDR3 is 16 residues. V lost 5 bases to trimming and J lost 6 bases, with 22 bases between them. Looked up from germline, CDR1 is LNHDA and CDR2 is SQIVND (reference sequence). The source material was peripheral blood. This TCR came from a woman aged 25 to 39 with acute or convalescent COVID-19. This chain uses TRBV19 with TRBJ1-2, with unresolved D. The CDR3 DNA sequence: TGTGCCAGTAGTTCTACGTGGGCAGCCCAGGTCGATGGCTACACCTTC. Protein: CASSSTWAAQVDGYTF.